The present T cell receptor beta chain was sequenced within a study of control samples from healthy donors and cancer patients. Using immunoSEQ multiplex PCR, the repertoire was profiled, and TCRdb retains in-frame clones only, with some absent. The sample consists of about 120,000 clones, roughly nine tenths of them appearing once. This clone was found once. The sequenced sample consisted of PBMCs. The clonotype comes from a woman aged 45-65 years with colorectal cancer.

The CDR3 is CASSVIGLSSGANVLTF. The CDR3 DNA sequence: TGTGCCAGCAGCGTAATCGGACTCTCCTCTGGGGCCAACGTCCTGACTTTC. This sequence joins TRBV9 and TRBJ2-6; the D gene is possibly TRBD2 (5 bases). In germline, CDR1 is SGDLS, CDR2 YYNGEE. The CDR3 spans 17 residues. V was pared by 1 base and J by 0 bases, with 11 bases between.